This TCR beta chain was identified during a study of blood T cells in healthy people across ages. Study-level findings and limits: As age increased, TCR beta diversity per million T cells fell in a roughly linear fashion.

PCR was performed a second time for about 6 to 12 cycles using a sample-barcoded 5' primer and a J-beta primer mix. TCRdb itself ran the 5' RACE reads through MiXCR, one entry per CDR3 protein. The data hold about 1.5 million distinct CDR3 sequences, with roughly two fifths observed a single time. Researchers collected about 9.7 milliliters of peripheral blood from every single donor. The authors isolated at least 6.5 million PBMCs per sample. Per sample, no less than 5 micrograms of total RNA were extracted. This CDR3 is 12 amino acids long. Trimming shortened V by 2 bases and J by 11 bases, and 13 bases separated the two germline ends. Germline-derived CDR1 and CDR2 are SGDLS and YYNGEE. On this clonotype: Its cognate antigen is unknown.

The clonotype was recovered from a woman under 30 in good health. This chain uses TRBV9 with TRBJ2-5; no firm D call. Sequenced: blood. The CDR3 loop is CASSVLSNEQYF. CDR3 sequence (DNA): TGTGCCAGCAGCGTTCTAAGCAATGAGCAGTACTTC.